The 11 T cell receptor beta chains below come from one sample, sequenced in a study of human T cells and chemical hapten exposure. Regarding time point: pre-sensitization, week 0. As to treatment: therapeutic diphenylcyclopropenone sensitization with weekly scalp DPC. TCRdb used MiXCR to reprocess the RACE reads, holding one entry per CDR3 protein. The table includes approximately 52,000 distinct CDR3 sequences, about a tenth detected once. The sequencing here drew on whole blood, taken in connection with sensitization to the hapten diphenylcyclopropenone (DPC). The receptors originated from a woman in her 40s with alopecia areata. Some clones in this sample may be carry-over from other donors' samples.

This clonotype was detected ten times or more. The V and J genes are TRBV29-1 and TRBJ2-1, with 8 bases lining up with TRBD2. This CDR3 region has 15 residues. CDR1 is SQVTM and CDR2 is ANQGSEA in the germline V gene. V trimming: 5 bases; J trimming: 2 bases; junction bases outside the gene matches: 8. This chain's CDR3 is CSVRGGIYPYNEQFF. CDR3 DNA sequence: TGCAGCGTTCGGGGGGGGATATACCCCTACAATGAGCAGTTCTTC.

The sample holds many counts of this clonotype. This sequence joins TRBV7-9 and TRBJ2-1; possibly TRBD1 for D (6 bases). There are 19 residues in the CDR3. Germline V lookup: CDR1 SEHNR, CDR2 FQNEAQ (reference sequence). Between the trimmed V and J ends, which lost 0 bases and 3 bases, there was a span of 21 bases. CDR3 in amino acids: CASSLAPHRDTSIYNEQFF. CDR3 sequence (DNA): TGTGCCAGCAGCTTAGCACCACATCGGGACACGTCCATCTACAATGAGCAGTTCTTC.

There are many counts of this clonotype. The chain employs TRBV19 and TRBJ2-7; D perhaps matches TRBD1 (6 bases). The CDR3 extends over 13 amino acids. The germline V gene has CDR1 LNHDA and CDR2 SQIVND (reference sequence). Trimming left V 6 bases short and J 2 bases short, with 11 bases between. CDR3 residues: CASRPQGTYEQYF. The CDR3 nucleotides are TGTGCCAGTAGGCCCCAGGGGACCTACGAGCAGTACTTC. Looking up the rest from reference TRBV19 and TRBJ2-7 gives the full variable domain: DGGITQSPKYLFRKEGQNVTLSCEQNLNHDAMYWYRQDPGQGLRLIYYSQIVNDFQKGDIAEGYSVSREKKESFPLTVTSAQKNPTAFYLCASRPQGTYEQYFGPGTRLTVT.

This clonotype occurred many times. The V and J genes are TRBV2 and TRBJ2-2; 8 nucleotides agree with TRBD1. The CDR3 is made up of 14 amino acids. The V and J ends lost 6 bases and 3 bases, in that order; junction bases with no gene match: 3. Germline CDR1 and CDR2: SNHLY and FYNNEI. The CDR3 region is CASRWGQDTGELFF. In nucleotides, the CDR3 is TGTGCCAGCAGGTGGGGACAGGACACCGGGGAGCTGTTTTTT.

This clonotype was counted many times. The chain recombines TRBV18 with TRBJ1-5; no clear D. Trimming cost V 5 bases and J 5 bases, with 10 bases left between them. Germline V CDR1 and CDR2: KGHSH, LQKENI. The CDR3 spans 13 residues. DNA of the CDR3: TGTGCCAGCTCATACGTCAAGGATCAGCCCCAGCATTTT. Protein product: CASSYVKDQPQHF.

This clonotype has at least ten counts. V is TRBV7-3 and J is TRBJ1-1; D possibly corresponds to TRBD1 (6 bases). CDR1 is SGHTA, CDR2 FQGTGA, per germline. The germline V and J ends were trimmed by 1 base and 1 base, with 10 bases remaining between them. The CDR3 runs to 15 residues. CDR3 in amino acids: CASSLRARGNTEAFF. The CDR3 DNA reads TGTGCCAGCAGCTTAAGGGCCAGGGGGAACACTGAAGCTTTCTTT.

This clonotype has a single count. The chain uses TRBV7-9 and TRBJ1-5, with 8 bases lining up with TRBD1. CDR3 length equals 14 residues. Per germline, CDR1 SEHNR and CDR2 FQNEAQ (reference sequence). Trimming at V came to 3 bases and at J to 7 bases, leaving 5 bases not matched to a gene. Here the CDR3 reads CASSFGQGFQPQHF. DNA of the CDR3: TGTGCCAGCAGCTTCGGACAGGGTTTCCAGCCCCAGCATTTT. The full variable domain, rest sourced from reference TRBV7-9 and TRBJ1-5, is DTGVSQNPRHKITKRGQNVTFRCDPISEHNRLYWYRQTLGQGPEFLTYFQNEAQLEKSRLLSDRFSAERPKGSFSTLEIQRTEQGDSAMYLCASSFGQGFQPQHFGDGTRLSIL.

The chain links TRBV18 to TRBJ1-4, with D unclear. Trimming shortened V by 4 bases and J by 5 bases, and 8 bases separated the two germline ends. The CDR3 contains 13 residues. Germline V lookup: CDR1 KGHSH, CDR2 LQKENI. CDR3 sequence reads: CASSRGGNEKLFF. CDR3 nucleotides: TGTGCCAGCTCACGCGGTGGCAATGAAAAACTGTTTTTT.

This clonotype was counted at least ten times. The chain employs TRBV7-9 and TRBJ1-5; D is uncertain. Germline V gene lookup returns CDR1 SEHNR and CDR2 FQNEAQ (reference sequence). The CDR3 is 14 amino acids. The ends were cut back, 5 bases at V and 2 bases at J, with 10 bases in the middle. The CDR3, as DNA: TGTGCCAGCAGCCTCGAAGAAGGCAATCAGCCCCAGCATTTT. Translated: CASSLEEGNQPQHF.

The CDR3 loop is CSASSRGSTDTQYF. In nucleotides, the CDR3 is TGCAGTGCTAGTTCAAGGGGGAGCACAGATACGCAGTATTTT. The chain uses TRBV20-1 and TRBJ2-3, with D possibly being TRBD1 (6 bases). The CDR3 covers 14 residues. Trimming pared 3 bases from V and 0 bases from J, leaving 10 bases between. Germline CDR1 and CDR2: DFQATT and SNEGSKA (reference sequence).

The sample holds a few counts of this clonotype. The genes are TRBV5-1 and TRBJ1-1, with 8 bases identical to TRBD1. Germline trimming cut 0 bases from V and 4 bases from J; bases unmatched to any gene: 2. Germline V gene lookup returns CDR1 SGHRS and CDR2 YFSETQ. CDR3 length: 14 amino acids. The CDR3 region has the DNA TGCGCCAGCAGCTTGGTCGGGACAGGCACTGAAGCTTTCTTT. Translated: CASSLVGTGTEAFF.